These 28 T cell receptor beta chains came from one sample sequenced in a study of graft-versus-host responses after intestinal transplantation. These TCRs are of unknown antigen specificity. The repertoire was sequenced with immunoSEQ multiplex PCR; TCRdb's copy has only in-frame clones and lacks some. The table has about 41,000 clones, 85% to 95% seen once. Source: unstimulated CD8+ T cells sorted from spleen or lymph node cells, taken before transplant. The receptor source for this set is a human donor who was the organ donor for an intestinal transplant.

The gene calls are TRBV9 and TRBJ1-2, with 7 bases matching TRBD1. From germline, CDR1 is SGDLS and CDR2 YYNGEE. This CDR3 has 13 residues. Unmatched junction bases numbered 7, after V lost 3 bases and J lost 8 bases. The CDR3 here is CASSGTQGVGYTF. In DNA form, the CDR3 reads TGTGCCAGCAGCGGTACTCAGGGGGTAGGCTACACCTTC.

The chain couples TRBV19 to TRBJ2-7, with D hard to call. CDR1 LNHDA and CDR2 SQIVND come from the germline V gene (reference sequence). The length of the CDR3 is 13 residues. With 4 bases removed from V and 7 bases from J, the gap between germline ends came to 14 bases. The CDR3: CASSTDLTVEQYF. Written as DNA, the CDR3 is TGTGCCAGTAGTACCGACCTTACGGTTGAGCAGTACTTC. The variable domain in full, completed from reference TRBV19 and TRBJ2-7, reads DGGITQSPKYLFRKEGQNVTLSCEQNLNHDAMYWYRQDPGQGLRLIYYSQIVNDFQKGDIAEGYSVSREKKESFPLTVTSAQKNPTAFYLCASSTDLTVEQYFGPGTRLTVT.

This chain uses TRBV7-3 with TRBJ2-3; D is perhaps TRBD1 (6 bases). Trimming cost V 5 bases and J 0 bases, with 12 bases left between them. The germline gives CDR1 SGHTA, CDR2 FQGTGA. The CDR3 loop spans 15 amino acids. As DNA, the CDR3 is TGTGCCAGCAGCCCCGGACAGTATAGCACAGATACGCAGTATTTT. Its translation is CASSPGQYSTDTQYF.

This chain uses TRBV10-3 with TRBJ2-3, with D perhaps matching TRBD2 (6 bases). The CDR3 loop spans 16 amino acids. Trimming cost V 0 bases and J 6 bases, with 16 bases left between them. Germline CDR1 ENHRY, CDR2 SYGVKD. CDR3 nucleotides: TGTGCCATCAGTGAGTCTGTAATTCGGGGGTCGGATACGCAGTATTTT. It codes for CAISESVIRGSDTQYF.

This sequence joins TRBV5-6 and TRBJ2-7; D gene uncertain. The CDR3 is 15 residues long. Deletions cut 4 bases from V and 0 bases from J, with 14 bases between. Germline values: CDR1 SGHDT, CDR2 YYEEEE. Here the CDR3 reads CASSPVSLDSYEQYF. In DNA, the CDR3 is TGTGCCAGCAGCCCAGTCTCGCTCGACTCCTACGAGCAGTACTTC.

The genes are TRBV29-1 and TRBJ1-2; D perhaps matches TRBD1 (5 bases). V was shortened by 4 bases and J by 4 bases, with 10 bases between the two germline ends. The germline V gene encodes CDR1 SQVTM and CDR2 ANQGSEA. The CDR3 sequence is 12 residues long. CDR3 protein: CSVAKGTYGYTF. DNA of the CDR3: TGCAGCGTTGCCAAGGGGACCTATGGCTACACCTTC.

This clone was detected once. The CDR3 sequence is CASSPPGRPPYEQYF. CDR3 DNA sequence: TGTGCCAGCAGCCCGCCGGGACGGCCCCCGTACGAGCAGTACTTC. The chain links TRBV5-8 to TRBJ2-7; D may correspond to TRBD1 or TRBD2 (5 bases each). Per the germline V gene, CDR1 is SGHTS and CDR2 is YDEGEE. V was pared by 4 bases and J by 4 bases, with 18 bases between. The CDR3 consists of 15 residues.

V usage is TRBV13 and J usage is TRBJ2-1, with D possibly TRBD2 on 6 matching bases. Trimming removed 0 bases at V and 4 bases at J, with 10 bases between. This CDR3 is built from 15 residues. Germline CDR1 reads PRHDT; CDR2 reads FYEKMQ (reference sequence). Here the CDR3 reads CASSLGQGGYNEQFF. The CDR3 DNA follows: TGTGCCAGCAGCTTAGGTCAGGGAGGTTACAATGAGCAGTTCTTC.

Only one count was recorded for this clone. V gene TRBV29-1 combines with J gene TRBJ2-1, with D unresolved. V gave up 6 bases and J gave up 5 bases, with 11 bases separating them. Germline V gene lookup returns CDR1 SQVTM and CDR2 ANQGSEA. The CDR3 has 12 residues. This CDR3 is CSVPGPHNEQFF. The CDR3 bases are TGCAGCGTCCCCGGGCCCCACAATGAGCAGTTCTTC.

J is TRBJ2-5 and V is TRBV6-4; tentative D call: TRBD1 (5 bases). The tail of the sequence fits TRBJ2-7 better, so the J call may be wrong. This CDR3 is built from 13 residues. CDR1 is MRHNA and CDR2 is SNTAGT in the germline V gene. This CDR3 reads CASIRAPSYEQYF. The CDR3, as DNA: TGTGCCAGCATCAGGGCCCCTTCCTACGAGCAGTACTTC.

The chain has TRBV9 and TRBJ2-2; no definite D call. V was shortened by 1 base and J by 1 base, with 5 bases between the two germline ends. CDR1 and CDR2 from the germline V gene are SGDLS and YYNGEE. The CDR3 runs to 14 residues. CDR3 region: CASSVTGNTGELFF. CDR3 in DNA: TGTGCCAGCAGCGTAACCGGGAACACCGGGGAGCTGTTTTTT.

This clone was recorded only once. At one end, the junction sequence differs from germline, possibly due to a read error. CDR3 sequence: CASGQGASQPQHF. The CDR3 coding sequence is TGCGCCAGCGGCCAAGGGGCCTCTCAGCCCCAGCATTTT. V is TRBV4-1 and J is TRBJ1-5; tentative D call: TRBD1 (5 bases). The CDR3 is made up of 13 amino acids. The V gene's germline CDR1 is MGHRA and CDR2 YSYEKL.

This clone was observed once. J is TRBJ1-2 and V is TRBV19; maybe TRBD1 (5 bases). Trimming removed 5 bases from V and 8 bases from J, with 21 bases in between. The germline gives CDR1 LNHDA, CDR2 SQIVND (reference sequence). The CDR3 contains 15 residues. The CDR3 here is CASSPPLGEGLGYTF. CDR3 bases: TGTGCCAGTAGTCCCCCCCTTGGTGAGGGGCTAGGCTACACCTTC.

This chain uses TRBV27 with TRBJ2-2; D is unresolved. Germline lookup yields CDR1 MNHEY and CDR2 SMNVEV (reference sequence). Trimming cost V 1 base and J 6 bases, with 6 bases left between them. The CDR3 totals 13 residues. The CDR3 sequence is CASSLFPAGELFF. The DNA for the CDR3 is TGTGCCAGCAGTTTATTCCCGGCCGGGGAGCTGTTTTTT.

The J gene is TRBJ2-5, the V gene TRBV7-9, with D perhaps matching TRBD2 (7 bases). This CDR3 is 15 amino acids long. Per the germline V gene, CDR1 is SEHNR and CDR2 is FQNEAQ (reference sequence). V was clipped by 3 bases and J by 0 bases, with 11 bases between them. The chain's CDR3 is CASSFLGGHQETQYF. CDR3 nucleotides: TGTGCCAGCAGCTTTTTGGGGGGGCACCAAGAGACCCAGTACTTC.

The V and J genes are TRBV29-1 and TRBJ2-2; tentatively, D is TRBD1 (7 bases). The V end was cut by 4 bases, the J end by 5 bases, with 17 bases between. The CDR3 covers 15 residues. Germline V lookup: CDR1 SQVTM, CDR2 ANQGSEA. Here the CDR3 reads CSVVPRGAYTGELFF. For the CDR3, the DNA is TGCAGCGTTGTCCCCAGGGGGGCTTATACCGGGGAGCTGTTTTTT.

The CDR3: CASSIYGSNQPQHF. The DNA of the CDR3 is TGTGCCAGTAGTATATATGGGAGCAATCAGCCCCAGCATTTT. The gene calls are TRBV19 and TRBJ1-5; D gene ambiguous. CDR1 is LNHDA and CDR2 is SQIVND in the germline V gene (reference sequence). Trimming removed 2 bases from V and 1 base from J, with 6 bases in between. The CDR3 totals 14 residues.

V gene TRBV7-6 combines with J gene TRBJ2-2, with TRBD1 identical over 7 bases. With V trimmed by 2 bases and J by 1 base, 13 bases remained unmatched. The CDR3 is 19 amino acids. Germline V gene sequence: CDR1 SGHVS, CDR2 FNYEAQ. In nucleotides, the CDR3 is TGTGCCAGCAGCTTACTTATGCGTAGGACAGGCAAGAACACCGGGGAGCTGTTTTTT. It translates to CASSLLMRRTGKNTGELFF.

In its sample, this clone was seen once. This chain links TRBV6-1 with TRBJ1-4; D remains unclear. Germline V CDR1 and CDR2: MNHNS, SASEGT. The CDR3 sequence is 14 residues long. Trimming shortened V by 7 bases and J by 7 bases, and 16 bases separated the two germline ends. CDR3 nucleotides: TGTGCCAGCACTCCCCGGATGGGGTTTGAAAAACTGTTTTTT. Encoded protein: CASTPRMGFEKLFF.

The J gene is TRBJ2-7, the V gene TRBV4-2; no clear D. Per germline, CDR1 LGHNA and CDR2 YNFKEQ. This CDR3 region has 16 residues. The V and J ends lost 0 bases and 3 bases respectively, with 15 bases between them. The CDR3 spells CASSQEPGWVDYEQYF. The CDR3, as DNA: TGTGCCAGCAGCCAAGAGCCCGGTTGGGTCGACTACGAGCAGTACTTC.

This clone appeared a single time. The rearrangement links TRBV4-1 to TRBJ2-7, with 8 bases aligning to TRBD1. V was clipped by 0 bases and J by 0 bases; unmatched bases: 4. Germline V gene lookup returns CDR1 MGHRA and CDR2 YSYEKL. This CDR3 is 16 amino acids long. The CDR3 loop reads CASSQDAGTGSYEQYF. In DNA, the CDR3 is TGCGCCAGCAGCCAAGACGCCGGGACAGGCTCCTACGAGCAGTACTTC.

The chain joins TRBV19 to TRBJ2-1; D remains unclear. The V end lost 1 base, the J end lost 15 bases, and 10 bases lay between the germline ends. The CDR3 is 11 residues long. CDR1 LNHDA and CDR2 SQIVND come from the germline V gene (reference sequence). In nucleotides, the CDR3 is TGTGCCAGTAGTATAGCTGGGGATCTGTTCTTC. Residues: CASSIAGDLFF.

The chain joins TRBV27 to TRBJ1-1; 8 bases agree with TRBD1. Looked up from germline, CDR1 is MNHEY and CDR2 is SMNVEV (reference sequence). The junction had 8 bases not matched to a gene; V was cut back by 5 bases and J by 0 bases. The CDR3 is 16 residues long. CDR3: CASSPMGQVMNTEAFF. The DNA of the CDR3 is TGTGCCAGCAGTCCAATGGGACAGGTGATGAACACTGAAGCTTTCTTT.

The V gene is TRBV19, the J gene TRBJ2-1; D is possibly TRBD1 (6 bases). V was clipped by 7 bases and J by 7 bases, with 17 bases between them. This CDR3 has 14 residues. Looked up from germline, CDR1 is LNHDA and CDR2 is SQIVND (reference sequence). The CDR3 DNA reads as TGTGCCAGTAAGGTACAGGGACGGGGTAATGAGCAGTTCTTC. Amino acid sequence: CASKVQGRGNEQFF.

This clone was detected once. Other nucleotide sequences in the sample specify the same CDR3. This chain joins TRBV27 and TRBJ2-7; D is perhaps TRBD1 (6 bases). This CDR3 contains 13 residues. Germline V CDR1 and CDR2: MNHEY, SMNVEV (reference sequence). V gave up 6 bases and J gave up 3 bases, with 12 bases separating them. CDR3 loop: CASSSGVNYEQYF. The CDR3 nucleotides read TGTGCCAGCAGCTCAGGGGTGAACTACGAGCAGTACTTC.

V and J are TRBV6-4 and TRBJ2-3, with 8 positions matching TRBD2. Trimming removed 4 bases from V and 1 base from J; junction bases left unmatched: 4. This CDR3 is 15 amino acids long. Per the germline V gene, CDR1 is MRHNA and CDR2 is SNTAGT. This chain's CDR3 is CASSVSRGGTDTQYF. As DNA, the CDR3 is TGTGCCAGCAGTGTTTCGCGGGGGGGCACAGATACGCAGTATTTT.

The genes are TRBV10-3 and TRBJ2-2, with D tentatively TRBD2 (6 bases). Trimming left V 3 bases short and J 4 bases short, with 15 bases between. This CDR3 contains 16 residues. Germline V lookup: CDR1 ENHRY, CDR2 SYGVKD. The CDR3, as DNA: TGTGCCATCAGTGAAAATCGGGGGTGCTGCACCGGGGAGCTGTTTTTT. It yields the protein CAISENRGCCTGELFF.

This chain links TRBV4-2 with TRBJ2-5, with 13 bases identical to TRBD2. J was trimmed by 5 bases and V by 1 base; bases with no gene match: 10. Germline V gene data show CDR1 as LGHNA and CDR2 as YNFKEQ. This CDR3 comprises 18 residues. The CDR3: CASSQAILAGGRGETQYF. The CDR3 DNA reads TGTGCCAGCAGCCAAGCTATACTAGCGGGGGGGCGAGGGGAGACCCAGTACTTC.